This T cell receptor beta chain appears in the sequencing data of a study of blood T cells in healthy people across ages. Study in general: Template switching picked up about one barcoded beta molecule for each two T cells. Study-level points and caveats: Researchers said unsorted PBMCs prevented a conclusive naive versus antigen-experienced comparison.

The authors ran a second PCR of roughly 6 to 12 cycles using a sample-barcoded 5' primer and a J-beta primer mix. TCRdb processed the 5' RACE reads anew with MiXCR; each CDR3 protein has one entry. This table holds 1.5 million to 1.8 million distinct CDR3 sequences, roughly two fifths found once. The germline CDR1 and CDR2 sequences are SGHTA and FQGNSA. CDR3 length equals 13 residues. The V gene lost 5 bases and the J gene lost 8 bases, with 15 bases spanning the gap. Isolated per sample were at least 7 million PBMCs. Points on this clonotype: Its matching antigen is unknown.

The TCR comes from a woman under 30 in good health. The J gene is TRBJ1-1, the V gene TRBV7-2; D ambiguous. The specimen sequenced was blood. Written as DNA, the CDR3 is TGTGCCAGCAGCGGGTCGTCGGGGTACGAAGCTTTCTTT. It yields the protein CASSGSSGYEAFF.